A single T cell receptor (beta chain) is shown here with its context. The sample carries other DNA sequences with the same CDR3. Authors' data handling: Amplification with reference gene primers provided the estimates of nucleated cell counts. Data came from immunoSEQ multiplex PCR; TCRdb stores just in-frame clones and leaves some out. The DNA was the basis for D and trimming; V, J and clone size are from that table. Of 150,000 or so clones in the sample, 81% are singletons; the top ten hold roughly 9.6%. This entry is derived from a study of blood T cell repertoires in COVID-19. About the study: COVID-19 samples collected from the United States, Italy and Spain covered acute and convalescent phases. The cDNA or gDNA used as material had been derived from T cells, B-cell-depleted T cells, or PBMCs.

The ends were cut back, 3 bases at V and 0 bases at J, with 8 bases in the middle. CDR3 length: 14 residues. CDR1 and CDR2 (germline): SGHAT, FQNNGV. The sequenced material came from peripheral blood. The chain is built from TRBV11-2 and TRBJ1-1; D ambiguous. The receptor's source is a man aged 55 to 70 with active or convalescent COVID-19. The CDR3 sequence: CASSLGSVNTEAFF. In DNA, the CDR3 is TGTGCCAGCAGCTTGGGGAGTGTGAACACTGAAGCTTTCTTT.